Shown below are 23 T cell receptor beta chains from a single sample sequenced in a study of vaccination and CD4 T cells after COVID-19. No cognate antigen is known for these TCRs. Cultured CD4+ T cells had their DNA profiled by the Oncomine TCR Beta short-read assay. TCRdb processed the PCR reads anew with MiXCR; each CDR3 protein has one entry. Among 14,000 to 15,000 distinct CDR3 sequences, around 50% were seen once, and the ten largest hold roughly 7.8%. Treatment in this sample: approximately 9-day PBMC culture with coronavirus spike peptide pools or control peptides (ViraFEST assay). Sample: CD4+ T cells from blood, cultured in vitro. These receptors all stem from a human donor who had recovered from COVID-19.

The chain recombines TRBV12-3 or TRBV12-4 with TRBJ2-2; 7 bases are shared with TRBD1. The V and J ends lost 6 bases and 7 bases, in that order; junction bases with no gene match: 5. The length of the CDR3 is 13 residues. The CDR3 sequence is CASRTGMVGELFF. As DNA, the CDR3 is TGTGCCAGCAGGACAGGGATGGTCGGGGAGCTGTTTTTT.

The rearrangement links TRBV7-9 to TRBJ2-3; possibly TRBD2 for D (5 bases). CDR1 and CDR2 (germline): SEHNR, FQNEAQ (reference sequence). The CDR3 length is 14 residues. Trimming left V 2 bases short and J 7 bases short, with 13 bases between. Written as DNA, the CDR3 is TGTGCCAGCAGCTTAAGCTTGGGAGTAAATACGCAGTATTTT. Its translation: CASSLSLGVNTQYF.

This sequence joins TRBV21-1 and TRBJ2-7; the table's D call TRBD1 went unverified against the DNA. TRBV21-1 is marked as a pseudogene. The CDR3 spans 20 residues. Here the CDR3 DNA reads TGTGCCAGCAGCAAATACTGGACCTCTCGCCGACCACGACCGGGGGGCGAGCAGTACTTC. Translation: CASSKYWTSRRPRPGGEQYF.

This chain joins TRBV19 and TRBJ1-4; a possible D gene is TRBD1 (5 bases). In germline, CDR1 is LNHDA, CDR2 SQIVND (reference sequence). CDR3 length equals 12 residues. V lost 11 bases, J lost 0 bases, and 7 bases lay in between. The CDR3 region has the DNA TGTGCCGTCAGGGCAACTAATGAAAAACTGTTTTTT. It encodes CAVRATNEKLFF.

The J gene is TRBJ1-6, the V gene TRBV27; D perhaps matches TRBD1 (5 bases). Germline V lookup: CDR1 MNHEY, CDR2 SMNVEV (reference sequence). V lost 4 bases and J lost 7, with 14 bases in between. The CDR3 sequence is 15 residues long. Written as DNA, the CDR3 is TGTGCCAGCAGTTCCTTGGGACGGGAAAATTCACCCCTCCACTTT. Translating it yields CASSSLGRENSPLHF.

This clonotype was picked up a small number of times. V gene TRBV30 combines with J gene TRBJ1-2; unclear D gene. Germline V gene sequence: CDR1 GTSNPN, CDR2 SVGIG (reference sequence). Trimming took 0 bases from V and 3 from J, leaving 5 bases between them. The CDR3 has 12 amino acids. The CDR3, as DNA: TGTGCCTGGAGTGTACAGTACTATGGCTACACCTTC. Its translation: CAWSVQYYGYTF.

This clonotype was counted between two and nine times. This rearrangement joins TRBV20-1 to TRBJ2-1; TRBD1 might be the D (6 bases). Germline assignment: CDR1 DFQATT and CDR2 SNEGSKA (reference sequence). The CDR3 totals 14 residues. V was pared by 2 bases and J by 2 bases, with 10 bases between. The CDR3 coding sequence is TGCAGTGCTAGACACAGGGTTACCTACAATGAGCAGTTCTTC. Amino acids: CSARHRVTYNEQFF.

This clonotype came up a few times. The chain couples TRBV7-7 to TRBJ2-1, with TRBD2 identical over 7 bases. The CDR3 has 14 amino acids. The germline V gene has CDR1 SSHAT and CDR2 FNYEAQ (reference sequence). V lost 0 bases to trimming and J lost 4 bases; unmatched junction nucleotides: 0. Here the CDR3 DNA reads TGTGCCAGCAGCTTAGCGGGAGGGTACAATGAGCAGTTCTTC. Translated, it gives CASSLAGGYNEQFF.

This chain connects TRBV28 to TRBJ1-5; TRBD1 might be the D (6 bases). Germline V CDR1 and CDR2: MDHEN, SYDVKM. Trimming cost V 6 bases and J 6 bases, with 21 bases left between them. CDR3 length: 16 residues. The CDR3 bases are TGTGCCAGCAGGGAATACAGGGTTGCGGTCGGTCAGCCCCAGCATTTT. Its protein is CASREYRVAVGQPQHF. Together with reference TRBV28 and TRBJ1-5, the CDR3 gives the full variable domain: DVKVTQSSRYLVKRTGEKVFLECVQDMDHENMFWYRQDPGLGLRLIYFSYDVKMKEKGDIPEGYSVSREKKERFSLILESASTNQTSMYLCASREYRVAVGQPQHFGDGTRLSIL.

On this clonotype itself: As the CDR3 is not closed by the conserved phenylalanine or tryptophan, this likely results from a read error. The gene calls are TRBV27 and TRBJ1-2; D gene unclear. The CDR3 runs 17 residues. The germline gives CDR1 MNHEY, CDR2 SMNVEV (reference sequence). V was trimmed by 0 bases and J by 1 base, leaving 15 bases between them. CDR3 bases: TGTGCCAGCAGTTTATCGGCGTCGACGGTACTTAACTATGGCTACACCTCC. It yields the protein CASSLSASTVLNYGYTS.

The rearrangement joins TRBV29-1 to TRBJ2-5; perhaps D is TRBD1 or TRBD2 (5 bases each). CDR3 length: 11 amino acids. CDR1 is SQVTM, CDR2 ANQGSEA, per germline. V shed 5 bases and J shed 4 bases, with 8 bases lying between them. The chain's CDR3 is CSVRGVETQYF. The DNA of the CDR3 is TGCAGCGTTAGGGGAGTAGAGACCCAGTACTTC.

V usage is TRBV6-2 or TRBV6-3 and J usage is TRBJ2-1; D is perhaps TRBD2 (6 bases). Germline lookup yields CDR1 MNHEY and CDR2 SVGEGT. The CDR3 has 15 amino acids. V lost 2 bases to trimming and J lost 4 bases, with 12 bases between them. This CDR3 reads CASSYGGIGYNEQFF. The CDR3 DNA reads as TGTGCCAGCAGTTACGGCGGGATCGGGTACAATGAGCAGTTCTTC.

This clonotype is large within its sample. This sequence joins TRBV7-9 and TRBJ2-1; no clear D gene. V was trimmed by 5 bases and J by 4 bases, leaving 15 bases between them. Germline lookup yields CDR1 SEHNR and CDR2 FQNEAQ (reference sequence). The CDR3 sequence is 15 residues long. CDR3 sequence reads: CASSRLLAFYNEQFF. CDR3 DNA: TGTGCCAGCAGCCGTCTCCTGGCTTTTTACAATGAGCAGTTCTTC.

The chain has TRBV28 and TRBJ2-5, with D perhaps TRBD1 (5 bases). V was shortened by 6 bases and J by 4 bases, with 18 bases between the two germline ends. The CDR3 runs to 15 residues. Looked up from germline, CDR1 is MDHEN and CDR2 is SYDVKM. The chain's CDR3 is CASSPPHGQGETQYF. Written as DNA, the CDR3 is TGTGCCAGCAGCCCCCCGCACGGGCAGGGAGAGACCCAGTACTTC. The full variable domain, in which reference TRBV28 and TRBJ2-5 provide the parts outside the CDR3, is DVKVTQSSRYLVKRTGEKVFLECVQDMDHENMFWYRQDPGLGLRLIYFSYDVKMKEKGDIPEGYSVSREKKERFSLILESASTNQTSMYLCASSPPHGQGETQYFGPGTRLLVL.

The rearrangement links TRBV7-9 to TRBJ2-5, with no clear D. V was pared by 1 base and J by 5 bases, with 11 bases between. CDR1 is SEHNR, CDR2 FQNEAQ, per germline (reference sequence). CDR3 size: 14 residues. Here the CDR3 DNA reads TGTGCCAGCAGCTTAGAGCCAGAGTTGGAGACCCAGTACTTC. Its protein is CASSLEPELETQYF.

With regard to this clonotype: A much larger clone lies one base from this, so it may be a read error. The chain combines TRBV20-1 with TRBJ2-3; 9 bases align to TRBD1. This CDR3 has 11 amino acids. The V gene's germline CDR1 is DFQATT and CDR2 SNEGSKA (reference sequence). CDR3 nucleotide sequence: TGCAGTGCTGGGACAGGGTGGACGCGGTATTTT. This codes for CSAGTGWTRYF.

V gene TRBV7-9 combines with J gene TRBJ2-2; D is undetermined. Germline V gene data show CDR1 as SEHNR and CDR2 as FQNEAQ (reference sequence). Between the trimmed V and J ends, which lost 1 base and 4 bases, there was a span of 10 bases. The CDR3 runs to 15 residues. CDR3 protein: CASSLGSSFTGELFF. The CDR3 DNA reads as TGTGCCAGCAGCTTAGGTTCCAGCTTCACCGGGGAGCTGTTTTTT.

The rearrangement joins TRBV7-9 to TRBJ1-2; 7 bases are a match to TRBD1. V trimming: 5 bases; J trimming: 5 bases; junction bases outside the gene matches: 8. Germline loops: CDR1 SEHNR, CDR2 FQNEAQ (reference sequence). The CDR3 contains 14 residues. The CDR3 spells CASSARTGGYGYTF. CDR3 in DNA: TGTGCCAGCAGCGCCCGGACAGGTGGTTATGGCTACACCTTC. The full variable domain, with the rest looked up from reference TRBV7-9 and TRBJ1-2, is DTGVSQNPRHKITKRGQNVTFRCDPISEHNRLYWYRQTLGQGPEFLTYFQNEAQLEKSRLLSDRFSAERPKGSFSTLEIQRTEQGDSAMYLCASSARTGGYGYTFGSGTRLTVV.

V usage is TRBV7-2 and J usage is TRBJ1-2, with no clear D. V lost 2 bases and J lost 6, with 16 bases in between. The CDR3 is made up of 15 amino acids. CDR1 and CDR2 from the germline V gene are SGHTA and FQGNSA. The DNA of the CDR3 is TGTGCCAGCAGCTTAAGTCGGGTAGGAGGAGATGGCTACACCTTC. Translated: CASSLSRVGGDGYTF.

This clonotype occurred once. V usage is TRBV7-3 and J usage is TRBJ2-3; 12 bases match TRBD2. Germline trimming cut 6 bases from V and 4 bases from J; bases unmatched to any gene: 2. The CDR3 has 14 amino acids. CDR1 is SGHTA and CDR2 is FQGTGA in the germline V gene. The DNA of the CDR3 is TGTGCCAGCAGGCTAGCGGGGGGGGCAGATACGCAGTATTTT. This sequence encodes CASRLAGGADTQYF. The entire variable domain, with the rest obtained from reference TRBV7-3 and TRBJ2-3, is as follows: GAGVSQTPSNKVTEKGKYVELRCDPISGHTALYWYRQSLGQGPEFLIYFQGTGAADDSGLPNDRFFAVRPEGSVSTLKIQRTERGDSAVYLCASRLAGGADTQYFGPGTRLTVL.

The CDR3 loop reads CASSLGVGRATRQPQHF. The CDR3 region has the DNA TGTGCCAGCAGCTTAGGCGTAGGGCGGGCGACAAGGCAGCCCCAGCATTTT. V usage is TRBV7-6 and J usage is TRBJ1-5; D is ambiguous. The CDR3 has 17 amino acids. The V end was cut by 1 base, the J end by 7 bases, with 20 bases between. The V gene's germline CDR1 is SGHVS and CDR2 FNYEAQ.

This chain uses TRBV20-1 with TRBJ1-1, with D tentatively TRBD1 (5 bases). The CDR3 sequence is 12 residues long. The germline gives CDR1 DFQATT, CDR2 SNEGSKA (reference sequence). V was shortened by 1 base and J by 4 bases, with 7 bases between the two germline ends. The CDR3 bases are TGCAGTGCTAGAGGGGGCGGCACTGAAGCTTTCTTT. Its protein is CSARGGGTEAFF.

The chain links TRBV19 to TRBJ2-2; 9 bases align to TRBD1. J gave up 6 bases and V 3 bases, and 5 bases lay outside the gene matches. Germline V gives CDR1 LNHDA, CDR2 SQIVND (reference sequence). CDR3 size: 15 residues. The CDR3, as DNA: TGTGCCAGTAGTATGTGGACAGGGGCGTCCGGGGAGCTGTTTTTT. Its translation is CASSMWTGASGELFF.